This section outlines one T cell receptor (beta chain) sequence together with its context. Its antigen is undetermined. This entry comes from a study of brain T cells in children with intractable seizures. The study, taken as a whole, reports: Only CDR3 sequence similarity suggested viral specificity, without known HCMV serostatus.

The V gene lost 4 bases and the J gene lost 7 bases, with 8 bases spanning the gap. This CDR3 contains 12 residues. Noted time point: blood from clinic visit 5 months post-surgery; TSC patient then seizure free. Only cases whose brain tissue showed the highest T cell transcript signatures were sequenced. The assay was immunoSEQ multiplex PCR, and TCRdb's table has in-frame clones only and misses some. The sample has about 340,000 clones; 93% are singletons. The sequenced sample was peripheral blood, obtained 5 to 6 months after surgery. This clonotype originated in a boy under three years old with tuberous sclerosis and intractable seizures. The J gene is TRBJ2-1, the V gene TRBV12-3 or TRBV12-4; D uncertain. CDR3: CASSSLLNEQFF. CDR3 coding DNA: TGTGCCAGCAGTTCTTTGTTAAATGAGCAGTTCTTC.